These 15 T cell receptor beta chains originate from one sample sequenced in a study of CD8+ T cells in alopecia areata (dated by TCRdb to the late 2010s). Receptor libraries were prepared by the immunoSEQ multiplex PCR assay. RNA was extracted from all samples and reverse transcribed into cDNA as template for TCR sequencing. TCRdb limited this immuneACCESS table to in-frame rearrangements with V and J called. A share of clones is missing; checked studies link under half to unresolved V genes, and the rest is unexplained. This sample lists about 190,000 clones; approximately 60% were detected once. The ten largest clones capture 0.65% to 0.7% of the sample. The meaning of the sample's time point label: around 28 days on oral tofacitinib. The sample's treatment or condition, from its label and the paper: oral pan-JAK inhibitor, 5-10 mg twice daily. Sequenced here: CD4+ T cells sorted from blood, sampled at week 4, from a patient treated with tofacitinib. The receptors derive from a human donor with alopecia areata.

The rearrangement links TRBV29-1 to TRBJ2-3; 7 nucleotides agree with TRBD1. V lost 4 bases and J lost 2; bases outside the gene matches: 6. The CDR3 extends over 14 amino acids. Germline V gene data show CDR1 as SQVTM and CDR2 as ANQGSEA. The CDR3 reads CSVGDRDNTDTQYF. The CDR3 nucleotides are TGCAGCGTTGGTGACAGGGACAACACAGATACGCAGTATTTT.

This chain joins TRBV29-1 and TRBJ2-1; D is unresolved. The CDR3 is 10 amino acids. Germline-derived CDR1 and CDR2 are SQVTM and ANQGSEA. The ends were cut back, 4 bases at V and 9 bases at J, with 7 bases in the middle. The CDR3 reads CSVGLSEQFF. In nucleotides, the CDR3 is TGCAGCGTTGGTTTGAGTGAGCAGTTCTTC.

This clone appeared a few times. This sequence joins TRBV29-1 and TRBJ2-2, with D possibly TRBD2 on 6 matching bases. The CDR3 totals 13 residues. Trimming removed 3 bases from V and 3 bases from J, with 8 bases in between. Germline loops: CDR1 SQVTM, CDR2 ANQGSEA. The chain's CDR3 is CSVDSGYTGELFF. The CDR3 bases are TGCAGCGTTGATAGCGGTTACACCGGGGAGCTGTTTTTT.

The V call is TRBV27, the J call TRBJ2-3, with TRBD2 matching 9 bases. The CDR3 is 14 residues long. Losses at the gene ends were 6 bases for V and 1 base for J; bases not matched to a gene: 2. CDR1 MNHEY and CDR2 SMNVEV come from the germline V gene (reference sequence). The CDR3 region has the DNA TGTGCCAGCAGGAGGACTAGCGGCACAGATACGCAGTATTTT. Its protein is CASRRTSGTDTQYF.

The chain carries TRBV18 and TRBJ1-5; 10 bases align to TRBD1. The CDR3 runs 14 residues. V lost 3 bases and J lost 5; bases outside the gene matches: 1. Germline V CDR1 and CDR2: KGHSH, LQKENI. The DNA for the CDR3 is TGTGCCAGCTCACCGGGGACAGGGGATCAGCCCCAGCATTTT. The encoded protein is CASSPGTGDQPQHF.

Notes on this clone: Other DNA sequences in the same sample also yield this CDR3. The CDR3 here is CATSRGGGTDTQYF. DNA of the CDR3: TGTGCCACCAGCCGAGGCGGGGGCACAGATACGCAGTATTTT. V usage is TRBV15 and J usage is TRBJ2-3, with D possibly TRBD2 on 6 matching bases. V was cut by 5 bases and J by 1 base, with 10 bases left in between. In germline, CDR1 is LNHNV, CDR2 YYDKDF (reference sequence). The CDR3 is 14 residues long.

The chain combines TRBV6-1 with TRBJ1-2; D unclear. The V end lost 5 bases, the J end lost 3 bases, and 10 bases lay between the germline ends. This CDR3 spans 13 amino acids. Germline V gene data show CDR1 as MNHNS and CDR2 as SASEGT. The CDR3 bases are TGTGCCAGCAGTTCAGGTGACCACTATGGCTACACCTTC. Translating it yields CASSSGDHYGYTF.

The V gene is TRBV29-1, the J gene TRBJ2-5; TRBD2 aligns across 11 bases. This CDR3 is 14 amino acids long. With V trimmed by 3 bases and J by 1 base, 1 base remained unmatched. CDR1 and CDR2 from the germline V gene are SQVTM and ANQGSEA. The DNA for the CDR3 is TGCAGCGTTGACACTAGCGGGAGCCAAGAGACCCAGTACTTC. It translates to CSVDTSGSQETQYF.

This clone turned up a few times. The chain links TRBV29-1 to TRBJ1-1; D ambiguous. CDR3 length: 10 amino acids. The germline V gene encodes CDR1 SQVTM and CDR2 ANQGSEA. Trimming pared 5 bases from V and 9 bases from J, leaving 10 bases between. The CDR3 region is CSVWTEQAFF. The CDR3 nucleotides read TGCAGCGTTTGGACGGAACAAGCTTTCTTT. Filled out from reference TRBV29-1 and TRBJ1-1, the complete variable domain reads SAVISQKPSRDICQRGTSLTIQCQVDSQVTMMFWYRQQPGQSLTLIATANQGSEATYESGFVIDKFPISRPNLTFSTLTVSNMSPEDSSIYLCSVWTEQAFFGQGTRLTVV.

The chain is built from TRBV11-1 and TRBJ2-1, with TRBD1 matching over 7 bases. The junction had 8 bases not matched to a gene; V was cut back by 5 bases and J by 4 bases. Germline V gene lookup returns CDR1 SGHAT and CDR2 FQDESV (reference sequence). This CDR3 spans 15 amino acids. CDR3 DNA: TGTGCCAGCAGCCCCCCGGGACAGAGGTACAATGAGCAGTTCTTC. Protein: CASSPPGQRYNEQFF.

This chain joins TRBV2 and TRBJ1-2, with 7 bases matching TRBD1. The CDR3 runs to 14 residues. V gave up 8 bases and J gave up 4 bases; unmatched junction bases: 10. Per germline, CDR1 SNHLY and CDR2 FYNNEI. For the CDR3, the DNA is TGTGCCAGCGATACCGCAGGGGGATCCTATGGCTACACCTTC. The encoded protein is CASDTAGGSYGYTF.

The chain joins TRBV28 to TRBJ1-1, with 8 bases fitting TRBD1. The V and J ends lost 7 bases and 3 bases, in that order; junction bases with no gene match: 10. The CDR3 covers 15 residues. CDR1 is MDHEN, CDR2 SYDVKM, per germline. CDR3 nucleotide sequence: TGTGCCAGCACCATACCCCGGACAGGGTACACTGAAGCTTTCTTT. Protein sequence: CASTIPRTGYTEAFF.

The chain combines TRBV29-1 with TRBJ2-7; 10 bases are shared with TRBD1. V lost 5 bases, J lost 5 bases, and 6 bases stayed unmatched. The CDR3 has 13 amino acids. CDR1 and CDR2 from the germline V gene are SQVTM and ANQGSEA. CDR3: CSVKRDRGNEQYF. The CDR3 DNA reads TGCAGCGTTAAGCGGGACAGGGGCAACGAGCAGTACTTC.

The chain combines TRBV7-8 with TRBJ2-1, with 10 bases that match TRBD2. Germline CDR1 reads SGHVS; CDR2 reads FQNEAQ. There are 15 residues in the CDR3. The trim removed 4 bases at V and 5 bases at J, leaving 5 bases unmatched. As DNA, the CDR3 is TGTGCCAGCAGCTCAGGACTAGCGGCGAACAATGAGCAGTTCTTC. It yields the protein CASSSGLAANNEQFF.

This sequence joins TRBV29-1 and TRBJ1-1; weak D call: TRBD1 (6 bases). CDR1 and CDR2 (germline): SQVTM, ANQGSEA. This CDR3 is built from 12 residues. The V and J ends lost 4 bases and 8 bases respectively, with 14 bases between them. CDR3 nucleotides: TGCAGCGTTGGAAGGGCAGGGGCGGAAGCTTTCTTT. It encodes CSVGRAGAEAFF.